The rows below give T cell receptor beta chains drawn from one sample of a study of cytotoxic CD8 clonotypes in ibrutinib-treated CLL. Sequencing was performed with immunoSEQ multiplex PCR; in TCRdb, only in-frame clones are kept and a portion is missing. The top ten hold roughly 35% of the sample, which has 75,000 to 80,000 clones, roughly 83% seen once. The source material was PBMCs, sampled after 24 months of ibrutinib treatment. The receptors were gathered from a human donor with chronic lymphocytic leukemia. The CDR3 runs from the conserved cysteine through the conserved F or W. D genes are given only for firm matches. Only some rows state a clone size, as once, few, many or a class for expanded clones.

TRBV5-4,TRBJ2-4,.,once,CASSLELAKNIQYF,TGTGCCAGCAGCTTGGAACTAGCCAAAAACATTCAGTACTTC
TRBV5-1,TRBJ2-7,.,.,CASSYVQGSYEQYF,TGCGCCAGCAGCTATGTTCAGGGTTCCTACGAGCAGTACTTC
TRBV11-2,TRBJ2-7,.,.,CASSLVGSPYEQYF,TGTGCCAGCAGCTTAGTCGGGAGCCCTTACGAGCAGTACTTC
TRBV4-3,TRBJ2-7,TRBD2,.,CASSQVPGGVAIEQYF,TGCGCCAGCAGCCAAGTCCCGGGGGGGGTAGCGATCGAGCAGTACTTC
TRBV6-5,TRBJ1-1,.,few,CASSSRRGAFF,TGTGCCAGCAGTTCCCGTCGGGGAGCTTTCTTT
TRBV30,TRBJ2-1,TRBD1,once,CAWSVLSGGIIYNEQFF,TGTGCCTGGAGTGTACTTTCAGGGGGCATCATTTACAATGAGCAGTTCTTC
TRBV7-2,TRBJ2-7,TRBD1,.,CASSERTGGYEQYF,TGTGCCAGCAGCGAAAGGACAGGGGGCTACGAGCAGTACTTC
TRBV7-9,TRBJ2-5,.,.,CASSLTGVETQYF,TGTGCCAGCAGCTTAACGGGAGTGGAGACCCAGTACTTC
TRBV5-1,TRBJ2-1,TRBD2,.,CASSRTSGRAGDEQFF,TGCGCCAGCAGTCGGACTAGCGGGAGGGCCGGGGATGAGCAGTTCTTC
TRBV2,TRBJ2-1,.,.,CASSPRTSGNEQFF,TGTGCCAGCAGCCCCCGGACCTCGGGCAATGAGCAGTTCTTC
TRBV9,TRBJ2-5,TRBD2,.,CASSVGKGLAREETQYF,TGTGCCAGCAGCGTAGGAAAAGGACTAGCGAGGGAAGAGACCCAGTACTTC
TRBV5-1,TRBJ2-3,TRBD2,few,CASSSGLATQYF,TGCGCCAGCAGCTCGGGACTAGCGACGCAGTATTTT
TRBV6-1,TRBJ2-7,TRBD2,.,CASREPTYGNTRTSYYEQYF,TGTGCCAGCAGGGAACCTACTTACGGTAACACCCGGACTAGCTATTACGAGCAGTACTTC
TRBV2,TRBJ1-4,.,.,CASSVSRGREKLFF,TGTGCCAGCAGTGTATCCAGGGGTCGGGAAAAACTGTTTTTT
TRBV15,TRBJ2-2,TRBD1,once,CATSRRDRSERNTGELFF,TGTGCCACCAGCAGGAGGGACAGGTCGGAGAGGAACACCGGGGAGCTGTTTTTT
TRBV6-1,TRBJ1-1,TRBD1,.,CAISQGGFGTEAFF,TGTGCCATCTCCCAGGGGGGGTTTGGCACTGAAGCTTTCTTT
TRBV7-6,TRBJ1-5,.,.,CASSFDFSNQPQHF,TGTGCCAGCAGCTTCGACTTTAGCAATCAGCCCCAGCATTTT
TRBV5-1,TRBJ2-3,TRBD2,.,CASSPGTTKGADTQYF,TGCGCCAGCAGCCCCGGGACTACCAAGGGTGCAGATACGCAGTATTTT
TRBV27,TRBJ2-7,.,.,CASSFSGGTTYEQYF,TGTGCCAGCAGTTTCTCCGGCGGAACCACCTACGAGCAGTACTTC
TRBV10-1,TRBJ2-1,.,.,CASLVGRGPFLGNEQFF,TGCGCCAGCCTCGTGGGCAGGGGCCCATTCCTAGGGAATGAGCAGTTCTTC
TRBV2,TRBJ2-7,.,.,CASSEPQGSSSYEQYF,TGTGCCAGCAGTGAGCCTCAGGGGTCGAGCTCCTACGAGCAGTACTTC
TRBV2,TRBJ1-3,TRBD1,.,CASSDGTGRRGNTIYF,TGTGCCAGCAGTGACGGGACAGGAAGACGTGGAAACACCATATATTTT
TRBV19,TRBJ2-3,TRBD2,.,CASSIRGRNQDTQYF,TGTGCCAGTAGTATCCGCGGGAGGAACCAAGATACGCAGTATTTT
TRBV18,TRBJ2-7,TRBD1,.,CASSPGQGLDEQYF,TGTGCCAGCTCACCTGGACAGGGTCTGGACGAGCAGTACTTC
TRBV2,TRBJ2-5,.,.,CASRNNPQETQYF,TGTGCCAGCAGGAACAATCCCCAAGAGACCCAGTACTTC
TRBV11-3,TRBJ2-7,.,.,CASSPRPGEQYF,TGTGCCAGCAGCCCCCGCCCGGGCGAGCAGTACTTC
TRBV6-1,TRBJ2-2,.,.,CASNPGNTGELFF,TGTGCCAGCAACCCTGGTAACACCGGGGAGCTGTTTTTT
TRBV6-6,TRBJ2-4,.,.,CASSNPAVAKNIQYF,TGTGCCAGCAGTAATCCTGCTGTAGCCAAAAACATTCAGTACTTC
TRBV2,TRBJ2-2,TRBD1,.,CASRRQGPNTGELFF,TGTGCCAGCCGTAGACAGGGGCCTAACACCGGGGAGCTGTTTTTT
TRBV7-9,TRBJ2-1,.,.,CASSLQGGSYNEQFF,TGTGCCAGCAGCTTACAAGGCGGGTCCTACAATGAGCAGTTCTTC
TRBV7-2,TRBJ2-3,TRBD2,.,CASSFLVAGVGTDTQYF,TGTGCCAGCAGCTTTCTCGTAGCGGGAGTGGGTACAGATACGCAGTATTTT
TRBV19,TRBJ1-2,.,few,CASTHDYGYTF,TGTGCCAGTACACATGACTATGGCTACACCTTC
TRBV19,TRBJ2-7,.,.,CASSIAPDRAEQYF,TGTGCCAGTAGTATAGCTCCGGACAGAGCCGAGCAGTACTTC
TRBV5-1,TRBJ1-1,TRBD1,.,CASSPWTGMNTEAFF,TGCGCCAGCAGCCCTTGGACAGGGATGAACACTGAAGCTTTCTTT
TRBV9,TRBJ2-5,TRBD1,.,CASSVTGTGDPETQYF,TGTGCCAGCAGCGTTACCGGGACAGGGGACCCAGAGACCCAGTACTTC
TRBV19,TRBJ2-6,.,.,CASSILGANVLTF,TGTGCCAGTAGTATCTTGGGGGCCAACGTCCTGACTTTC
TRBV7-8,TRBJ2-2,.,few,CASSLRGTGELFF,TGTGCCAGCAGCTTACGGGGAACCGGGGAGCTGTTTTTT
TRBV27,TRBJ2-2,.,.,CASSLWVNTGELFF,TGTGCCAGCAGTTTATGGGTAAACACCGGGGAGCTGTTTTTT
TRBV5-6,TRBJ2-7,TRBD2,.,CASSVGLAGVSYEQYF,TGTGCCAGCAGCGTAGGACTAGCGGGAGTATCCTACGAGCAGTACTTC
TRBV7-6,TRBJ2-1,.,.,CASSLGASTNNEQFF,TGTGCCAGCAGCTTAGGAGCGTCGACCAACAATGAGCAGTTCTTC
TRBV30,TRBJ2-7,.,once,CAWSFGLAVSYEQYF,TGTGCCTGGAGTTTTGGGTTAGCGGTCTCCTACGAGCAGTACTTC
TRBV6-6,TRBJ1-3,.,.,CASSGPGRSSGNTIYF,TGTGCCAGCAGTGGGCCGGGACGGAGCTCTGGAAACACCATATATTTT
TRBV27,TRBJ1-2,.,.,CASSLSGEDGYTF,TGTGCCAGCAGTTTATCAGGGGAGGATGGCTACACCTTC
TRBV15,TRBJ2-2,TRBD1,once,CATSRAQGQGAAGELFF,TGTGCCACCAGCAGGGCCCAGGGACAGGGGGCCGCCGGGGAGCTGTTTTTT
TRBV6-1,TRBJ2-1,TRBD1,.,CASSAGQGVYEQFF,TGTGCCAGCAGCGCTGGACAGGGGGTCTATGAGCAGTTCTTC
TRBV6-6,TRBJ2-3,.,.,CASSAGQSTDTQYF,TGTGCCAGTTCAGCGGGACAAAGCACAGATACGCAGTATTTT
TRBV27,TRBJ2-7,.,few,CASSLQGRGYEQYF,TGTGCCAGCAGTTTACAGGGTAGGGGCTACGAGCAGTACTTC
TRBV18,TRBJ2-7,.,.,CASSPTPEGAYEQYF,TGTGCCAGCTCACCAACCCCGGAGGGTGCCTACGAGCAGTACTTC